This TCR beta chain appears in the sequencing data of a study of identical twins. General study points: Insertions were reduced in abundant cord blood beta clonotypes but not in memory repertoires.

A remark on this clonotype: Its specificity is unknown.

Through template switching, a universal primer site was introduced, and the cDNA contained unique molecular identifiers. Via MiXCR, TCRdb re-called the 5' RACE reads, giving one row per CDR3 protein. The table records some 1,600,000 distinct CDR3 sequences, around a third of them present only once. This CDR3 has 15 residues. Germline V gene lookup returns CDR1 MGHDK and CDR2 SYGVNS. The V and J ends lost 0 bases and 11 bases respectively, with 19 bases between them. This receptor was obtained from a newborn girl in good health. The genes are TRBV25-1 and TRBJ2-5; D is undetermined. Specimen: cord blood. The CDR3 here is CASSEYRCRTLIQYF. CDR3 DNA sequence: TGTGCCAGCAGTGAATATCGTTGTCGGACCCTAATTCAGTACTTC. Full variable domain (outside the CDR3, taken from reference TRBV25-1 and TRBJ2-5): EADIYQTPRYLVIGTGKKITLECSQTMGHDKMYWYQQDPGMELHLIHYSYGVNSTEKGDLSSESTVSRIRTEHFPLTLESARPSHTSQYLCASSEYRCRTLIQYFGPGTRLLVL.